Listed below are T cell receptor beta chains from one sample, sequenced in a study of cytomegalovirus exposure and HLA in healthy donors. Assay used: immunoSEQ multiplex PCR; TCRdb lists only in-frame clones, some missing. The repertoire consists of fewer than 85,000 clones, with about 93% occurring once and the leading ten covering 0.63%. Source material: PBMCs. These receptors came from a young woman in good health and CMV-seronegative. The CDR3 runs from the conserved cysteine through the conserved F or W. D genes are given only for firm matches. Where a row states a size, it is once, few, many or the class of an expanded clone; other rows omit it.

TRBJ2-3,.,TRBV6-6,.,TGTGCCAGCAAGCCAGGGACAGATACGCAGTATTTT,CASKPGTDTQYF
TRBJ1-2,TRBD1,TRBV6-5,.,TGTGCCAGCAGCTACAGGGGAAAGGATGGCTACACCTTC,CASSYRGKDGYTF
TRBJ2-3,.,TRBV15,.,TGTGCCACCAGCACCTCTCGAGGCAGTCCCACAGATACGCAGTATTTT,CATSTSRGSPTDTQYF
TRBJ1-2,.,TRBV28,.,TGTGCCAGCAGTTTAAGACAGTTAACACATGGCTACACCTTC,CASSLRQLTHGYTF
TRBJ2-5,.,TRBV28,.,TGTGCCAGCAGTCTCGGAGGTCTCTCGGAGACCCAGTACTTC,CASSLGGLSETQYF
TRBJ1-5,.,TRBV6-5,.,TGTGCCAGCAGTTACTCGGACGGACAACCCCAGCATTTT,CASSYSDGQPQHF
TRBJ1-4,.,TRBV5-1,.,TGCGCCAGCAGCCCGGGATTTCCCGGGACTAATGAAAAACTGTTTTTT,CASSPGFPGTNEKLFF
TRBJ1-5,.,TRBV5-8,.,TGTGCCAGCAGCTTGGGAGGGAGACAGCCCCAGCATTTT,CASSLGGRQPQHF
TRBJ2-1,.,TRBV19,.,TGTGCCAGTAGTATGGGCTTCGAGCAGTTCTTC,CASSMGFEQFF
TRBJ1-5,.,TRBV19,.,TGTGCCCAACCTTGGCAGGCACAGGCTCAGCCCCAGCATTTT,CAQPWQAQAQPQHF
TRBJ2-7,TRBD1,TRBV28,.,TGTGCCAGCAGATCAGGACAGGGCTACGAGCAGTACTTC,CASRSGQGYEQYF
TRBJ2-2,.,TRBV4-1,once,TGCGCCAGCAGTCCGGGGGGCTCGTACACCGGGGAGCTGTTTTTT,CASSPGGSYTGELFF
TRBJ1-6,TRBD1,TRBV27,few,TGTGCCAGCAGTTTAGGGACAGTCTATAATTCACCCCTCCACTTT,CASSLGTVYNSPLHF
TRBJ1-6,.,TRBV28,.,TGTGCCAGCAGCACACCACTGACTTTAAGCTCCTATAATTCACCCCTCCACTTT,CASSTPLTLSSYNSPLHF
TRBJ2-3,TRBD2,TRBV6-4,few,TGTGCCAGCAGTGACGGGACTAGCGGGGGGGCAGATACGCAGTATTTT,CASSDGTSGGADTQYF
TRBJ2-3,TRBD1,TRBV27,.,TGTGCCAGCAGTACTAGGACAGGGGGCACAGATACGCAGTATTTT,CASSTRTGGTDTQYF
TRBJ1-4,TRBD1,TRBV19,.,TGTGCCAGTAGTATGGGACAGGGGGCGGAAAAACTGTTTTTT,CASSMGQGAEKLFF
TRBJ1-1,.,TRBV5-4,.,TGTGCCAGCAGCTCGGAAGGAGGTTTTAACACTGAAGCTTTCTTT,CASSSEGGFNTEAFF
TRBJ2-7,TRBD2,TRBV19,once,TGTGCCAGTAGTATAGTCGGACTAGCGGATACCTACGAGCAGTACTTC,CASSIVGLADTYEQYF
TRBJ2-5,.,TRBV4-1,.,TGCGCCAGCAGCCAAGAGGCAATAGGGGGGGGGATCCAAGAGACCCAGTACTTC,CASSQEAIGGGIQETQYF
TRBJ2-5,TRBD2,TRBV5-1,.,TGCGCCAGCAGCACCCGACTAGCGGGGGCCCCAAAGGAGACCCAGTACTTC,CASSTRLAGAPKETQYF
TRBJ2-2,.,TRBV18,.,TGTGCCAGCTCACCATCTAAATCGAACACCGGGGAGCTGTTTTTT,CASSPSKSNTGELFF
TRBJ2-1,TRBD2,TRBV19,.,TGTGCCAGTAGGCTAGCGGGGGCCGGGTACAATGAGCAGTTCTTC,CASRLAGAGYNEQFF
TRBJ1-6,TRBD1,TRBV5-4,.,TGTGCCAGCAGCTTGGCCGGACAGGGCCCCATCGGACGTAATTCACCCCTCCACTTT,CASSLAGQGPIGRNSPLHF
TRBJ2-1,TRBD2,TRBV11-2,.,TGTGCCAGCAGCTTTCTAGCGGCCTCCTACAATGAGCAGTTCTTC,CASSFLAASYNEQFF
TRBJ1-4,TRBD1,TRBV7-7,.,TGTGCTAGCAGCCCGGGACAGGGGATTGAAAAACTGTTTTTT,CASSPGQGIEKLFF
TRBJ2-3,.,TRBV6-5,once,TGTGCCAGCAGTTACTCAACGGAGTTAGCGGCGCAGTATTTT,CASSYSTELAAQYF
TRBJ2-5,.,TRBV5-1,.,TGCGCCAGCAGCTTGACACCGGGTGGCGAGACCCAGTACTTC,CASSLTPGGETQYF
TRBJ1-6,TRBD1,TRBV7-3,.,TGTGCCAGCAGCTTAAAAGGGACAGACTCACCCCTCCACTTT,CASSLKGTDSPLHF
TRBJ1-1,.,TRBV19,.,TGTGCCAGTAGCGATAGGGGAAACACTGAAGCTTTCTTT,CASSDRGNTEAFF
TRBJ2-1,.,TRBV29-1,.,.,CSVGSGTGEFF
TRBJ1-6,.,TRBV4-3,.,TGCGCCAGCAGCCAAGAGTCAGGGGTGATTAATTCACCCCTCCACTTT,CASSQESGVINSPLHF
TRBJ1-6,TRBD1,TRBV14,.,TGTGCCAGCAGCCGGACAGGGCGTTCACCCCTCCACTTT,CASSRTGRSPLHF
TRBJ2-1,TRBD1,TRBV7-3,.,TGTGCCAGCAGCACCGGGACAGGGGGTACATCCTACAATGAGCAGTTCTTC,CASSTGTGGTSYNEQFF
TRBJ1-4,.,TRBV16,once,TGTGCCAGCAGCCTCCAGTCGGTGGGCCACGAAAAACTGTTTTTT,CASSLQSVGHEKLFF
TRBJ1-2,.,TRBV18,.,TGTGCCAGCTCACCACAGGGGACAAACGGCTATGGCTACACCTTC,CASSPQGTNGYGYTF